A few counts support the clone carrying this TCR beta chain. The CDR3 totals 13 residues. Per the germline V gene, CDR1 is MGHRA and CDR2 is YSYEKL. V lost 4 bases and J lost 4, with 11 bases in between. The sample is drawn from a study of Ad26.COV2.S vaccination and SARS-CoV-2 variants. Using immunoSEQ multiplex PCR, the repertoire was profiled, and TCRdb retains in-frame clones only, with some absent. The profile shows about 410,000 clones, around 89% of them singletons. Regarding treatment: about 20 received Ad26.COV2.S at low or high dose, single or two shots; about five received placebo; per-sample allocation not given. Samples came from day 63 after the first vaccine or placebo injection.

The sequence came from a person aged 18 to 65 who received the Ad26.COV2.S COVID-19 vaccine or a placebo. The V call is TRBV4-1, the J call TRBJ2-7; D is possibly TRBD1 or TRBD2 (6 bases each). The sample consisted of peripheral blood, taken in a trial of Ad26.COV2.S vaccine versus placebo. The CDR3 DNA is TGCGCCAGCAGCCTGCGAGGGGGGTACGAGCAGTACTTC. This translates into CASSLRGGYEQYF.